The 26 T cell receptor beta chains presented below share a single source sample, sequenced in a study of blood T cell repertoires in COVID-19. TCRdb's copy holds only in-frame clones and misses some; the assay was immunoSEQ multiplex PCR. The sample contains 85,000 to 100,000 clones, around 83% of which appear only once. The sample consisted of peripheral blood. The source is a woman aged 55 to 70 in a cohort sampled during active or convalescent COVID-19.

The chain uses TRBV6-5 and TRBJ1-2; perhaps TRBD1 as D (5 bases). The CDR3 length is 15 residues. V lost 7 bases and J 2 bases, leaving 17 bases between the germline ends. Germline loops: CDR1 MNHEY, CDR2 SVGAGI. Here the CDR3 reads CASIPGTGWNYGYTF. CDR3 sequence (DNA): TGTGCCAGCATCCCCGGCACAGGTTGGAACTATGGCTACACCTTC.

This clone has just one count. This chain uses TRBV10-2 with TRBJ1-1, with 7 positions matching TRBD1. V was pared by 5 bases and J by 3 bases, with 6 bases of the junction left unmatched. CDR3 length: 14 residues. Germline V gene sequence: CDR1 WSHSY, CDR2 SAAADI. CDR3 sequence reads: CASSIGGLDTEAFF. For the CDR3, the DNA is TGCGCCAGCAGTATAGGGGGCTTGGACACTGAAGCTTTCTTT.

The V call is TRBV7-8, the J call TRBJ1-6; D remains unclear. CDR1 SGHVS and CDR2 FQNEAQ come from the germline V gene. The ends were cut back, 5 bases at V and 5 bases at J, with 13 bases in the middle. CDR3 length: 15 residues. The CDR3 region has the DNA TGTGCCAGCAGCCGAGTACGGGTCGATAATTCACCCCTCCACTTT. Its protein is CASSRVRVDNSPLHF.

CDR3 residues: CASSKAGGVVGYTF. DNA of the CDR3: TGTGCCAGCAGCAAAGCCGGGGGGGTCGTTGGCTACACCTTC. V and J are TRBV21-1 and TRBJ1-2. TRBV21-1 is termed a pseudogene. The CDR3 has 14 residues.

For the CDR3, the DNA is TGTGCCAGCAGAGATAATCCGGGGGTGACTGAAGCTTTCTTT. This translates into CASRDNPGVTEAFF. The chain recombines TRBV6-5 with TRBJ1-1, with D tentatively TRBD1 (5 bases). V lost 6 bases, J lost 5 bases, and 16 bases lay in between. CDR1 is MNHEY and CDR2 is SVGAGI in the germline V gene. The length of the CDR3 is 14 residues.

This chain joins TRBV7-9 and TRBJ2-7; 8 nucleotides agree with TRBD2. Germline assignment: CDR1 SEHNR and CDR2 FQNEAQ (reference sequence). The CDR3 has 16 residues. Trimming at V came to 3 bases and at J to 2 bases, leaving 9 bases not matched to a gene. CDR3 sequence: CASSFLSGVNPYEQYF. The CDR3, as DNA: TGTGCCAGCAGCTTCCTTAGCGGGGTCAACCCCTACGAGCAGTACTTC.

V gene TRBV6-5 combines with J gene TRBJ1-1, with D possibly TRBD1 on 5 matching bases. V shed 11 bases and J shed 4 bases, with 11 bases lying between them. The CDR3 totals 11 residues. Germline CDR1 is MNHEY and CDR2 is SVGAGI. The CDR3 spells CASAQGTEAFF. The CDR3 DNA is TGTGCCTCTGCCCAGGGCACTGAAGCTTTCTTT.

A single count supports this clone. The rearrangement uses TRBV28 and TRBJ1-1, with 8 bases aligning to TRBD1. V shed 6 bases, J shed 6 bases, and the junction held 6 bases outside the gene matches. The CDR3 has 13 amino acids. Germline V gives CDR1 MDHEN, CDR2 SYDVKM. This chain's CDR3 is CASRRQGIAEAFF. CDR3 coding DNA: TGTGCCAGCAGAAGACAGGGGATAGCTGAAGCTTTCTTT.

V usage is TRBV5-1 and J usage is TRBJ2-1; D gene ambiguous. V was trimmed by 4 bases and J by 9 bases, leaving 11 bases between them. Germline assignment: CDR1 SGHRS and CDR2 YFSETQ. The CDR3 has 12 amino acids. The CDR3 bases are TGCGCCAGCAGCATTCCAGAAGTTGAGCAGTTCTTC. This gives the protein CASSIPEVEQFF. The variable domain in full, completed from reference TRBV5-1 and TRBJ2-1, reads KAGVTQTPRYLIKTRGQQVTLSCSPISGHRSVSWYQQTPGQGLQFLFEYFSETQRNKGNFPGRFSGRQFSNSRSEMNVSTLELGDSALYLCASSIPEVEQFFGPGTRLTVL.

The chain has TRBV5-1 and TRBJ2-7; tentative D call: TRBD1 (5 bases). Trimming cost V 0 bases and J 3 bases, with 7 bases left between them. The CDR3 has 13 amino acids. The germline V gene encodes CDR1 SGHRS and CDR2 YFSETQ. CDR3 bases: TGCGCCAGCAGCTTGGTAGGGGACTACGAGCAGTACTTC. As protein: CASSLVGDYEQYF.

The CDR3 reads CASSQIAAVEQYF. The CDR3 DNA is TGTGCCAGCAGCCAAATAGCTGCAGTAGAGCAGTACTTC. This chain joins TRBV7-9 and TRBJ2-7; no firm D call. V was shortened by 5 bases and J by 7 bases, with 15 bases between the two germline ends. The germline gives CDR1 SEHNR, CDR2 FQNEAQ (reference sequence). The CDR3 sequence is 13 residues long. The full variable domain, completed using reference TRBV7-9 and TRBJ2-7, is DTGVSQNPRHKITKRGQNVTFRCDPISEHNRLYWYRQTLGQGPEFLTYFQNEAQLEKSRLLSDRFSAERPKGSFSTLEIQRTEQGDSAMYLCASSQIAAVEQYFGPGTRLTVT.

The chain uses TRBV4-1 and TRBJ2-5, with D possibly matching TRBD1 (5 bases). The CDR3 spans 16 residues. Germline CDR1 MGHRA, CDR2 YSYEKL. V was trimmed by 0 bases and J by 3 bases, leaving 14 bases between them. The CDR3 bases are TGCGCCAGCAGCCAAGATTGGTTGTCAGGGAAAGAGACCCAGTACTTC. Protein sequence: CASSQDWLSGKETQYF.

The genes are TRBV10-3 and TRBJ1-5; possible D gene TRBD1, 5 bases. Trimming left V 8 bases short and J 0 bases short, with 11 bases between. Germline V gene sequence: CDR1 ENHRY, CDR2 SYGVKD. CDR3 length: 14 residues. The CDR3 nucleotides read TGTGCCATCGGCGGCGGACATAGCAATCAGCCCCAGCATTTT. This sequence encodes CAIGGGHSNQPQHF.

This clone was observed a handful of times. V is TRBV5-4 and J is TRBJ1-2; no clear D gene. Trimming pared 4 bases from V and 8 bases from J, leaving 15 bases between. The germline gives CDR1 SGHNT, CDR2 YYREEE (reference sequence). There are 13 residues in the CDR3. The CDR3 DNA reads TGTGCCAGCAGCCCCAATCCGAATCGGGGCTACACCTTC. The encoded protein is CASSPNPNRGYTF. Full variable domain (remainder filled in from reference TRBV5-4 and TRBJ1-2): ETGVTQSPTHLIKTRGQQVTLRCSSQSGHNTVSWYQQALGQGPQFIFQYYREEENGRGNFPPRFSGLQFPNYSSELNVNALELDDSALYLCASSPNPNRGYTFGSGTRLTVV.

DNA of the CDR3: TGTGCCAGCAGTTACGAGGTGTACAATGAGCAGTTCTTC. Translation: CASSYEVYNEQFF. V and J are TRBV6-6 and TRBJ2-1; D not certain. The V gene lost 2 bases and the J gene lost 4 bases, with 6 bases spanning the gap. CDR1 and CDR2 (germline): MNHNY, SVGAGI (reference sequence). The length of the CDR3 is 13 residues.

The chain has TRBV19 and TRBJ1-3; D perhaps matches TRBD1 (5 bases). Between the trimmed V and J ends, which lost 3 bases and 0 bases, there was a span of 6 bases. The length of the CDR3 is 14 residues. Germline V gene lookup returns CDR1 LNHDA and CDR2 SQIVND (reference sequence). This CDR3 reads CASSIGHSGNTIYF. In DNA form, the CDR3 reads TGTGCCAGTAGTATCGGACACTCTGGAAACACCATATATTTT.

The chain is built from TRBV11-3 and TRBJ2-1; possible D gene TRBD2, 5 bases. This CDR3 spans 15 amino acids. The V end was cut by 5 bases, the J end by 9 bases, with 20 bases between. Germline CDR1 reads SGHNT; CDR2 reads YENEEA. This CDR3 reads CASSPGGILRGEQFF. CDR3 in DNA: TGTGCCAGCAGCCCCGGAGGAATCTTAAGAGGTGAGCAGTTCTTC.

This clone came up once. This CDR3 is CASSPGTSLPTDTQYF. In DNA form, the CDR3 reads TGCGCCAGCAGCCCCGGGACTAGCCTCCCCACAGATACGCAGTATTTT. This sequence joins TRBV5-1 and TRBJ2-3, with 9 bases fitting TRBD2. With V trimmed by 4 bases and J by 2 bases, 8 bases remained unmatched. The germline V gene has CDR1 SGHRS and CDR2 YFSETQ. The CDR3 consists of 16 residues.

The chain links TRBV7-9 to TRBJ2-2; 8 positions agree with TRBD2. Unmatched junction bases numbered 19, after V lost 4 bases and J lost 6 bases. The CDR3 length is 19 residues. Germline V lookup: CDR1 SEHNR, CDR2 FQNEAQ (reference sequence). The CDR3 sequence: CASSSRIRGGRAYAGELFF. Written as DNA, the CDR3 is TGTGCCAGCAGCTCCCGTATACGGGGGGGCCGGGCTTATGCCGGGGAGCTGTTTTTT.

The J gene is TRBJ1-6, the V gene TRBV11-2; 7 nucleotides align to TRBD1. V shed 5 bases, J shed 5 bases, and the junction held 15 bases outside the gene matches. The CDR3 is 18 amino acids. The V gene's germline CDR1 is SGHAT and CDR2 FQNNGV. The chain's CDR3 is CASSLTPQGQSNNSPLHF. In nucleotides, the CDR3 is TGTGCCAGCAGCCTCACGCCGCAGGGACAGAGTAATAATTCACCCCTCCACTTT.

The chain is built from TRBV28 and TRBJ2-3; D possibly corresponds to TRBD2 (5 bases). V gave up 8 bases and J gave up 7 bases, with 19 bases separating them. CDR1 MDHEN and CDR2 SYDVKM come from the germline V gene. This CDR3 is built from 14 residues. CDR3 bases: TGTGCCAGCTGGGGAGCGGAGGTTCTGTATACGCAGTATTTT. Encoded protein: CASWGAEVLYTQYF.

V is TRBV19 and J is TRBJ1-5; 8 nucleotides align to TRBD1. Germline values: CDR1 LNHDA, CDR2 SQIVND (reference sequence). The V segment lost 4 bases and the J segment 4 bases; nucleotides outside the gene matches: 6. This CDR3 region has 15 residues. The CDR3 here is CASSTTGGTNQPQHF. Here the CDR3 DNA reads TGTGCCAGTAGTACAACAGGGGGAACTAATCAGCCCCAGCATTTT.

The V gene is TRBV13, the J gene TRBJ2-3; 7 bases match TRBD1. J lost 3 bases, V lost 6 bases, and 3 bases had no gene match. The germline V gene has CDR1 PRHDT and CDR2 FYEKMQ (reference sequence). The CDR3 is 13 amino acids. The CDR3 DNA reads TGTGCCAGCAGGACGGGACAGACAGATACGCAGTATTTT. Encoded protein: CASRTGQTDTQYF.

The gene calls are TRBV15 and TRBJ1-2; TRBD1 agrees at 7 bases. The CDR3 spans 13 residues. The germline V gene encodes CDR1 LNHNV and CDR2 YYDKDF (reference sequence). Unmatched junction bases numbered 7, after V lost 5 bases and J lost 7 bases. CDR3 in DNA: TGTGCCACCAGCTCGCGACAGGGAGCTGGCTACACCTTC. This gives the protein CATSSRQGAGYTF.

The chain uses TRBV5-6 and TRBJ2-2; 11 nucleotides match TRBD1. Germline V gives CDR1 SGHDT, CDR2 YYEEEE. With 6 bases clipped from V and 2 bases from J, the junction kept 6 bases outside the gene matches. The CDR3 runs to 16 residues. The CDR3 bases are TGTGCCAGCACCCGGAGGACAGGGGGCAACACCGGGGAGCTGTTTTTT. Translating gives CASTRRTGGNTGELFF.

This clone has a handful of counts. The chain employs TRBV6-2 or TRBV6-3 and TRBJ2-7, with 9 bases fitting TRBD2. This CDR3 comprises 19 residues. V gave up 2 bases and J gave up 6 bases; unmatched junction bases: 20. The V gene's germline CDR1 is MNHEY and CDR2 SVGEGT. The CDR3 nucleotides read TGTGCCAGCAGTTACACTAGCGCGCTAGCGGGACCGACCGCTCGCGAGCAGTACTTC. This encodes CASSYTSALAGPTAREQYF.